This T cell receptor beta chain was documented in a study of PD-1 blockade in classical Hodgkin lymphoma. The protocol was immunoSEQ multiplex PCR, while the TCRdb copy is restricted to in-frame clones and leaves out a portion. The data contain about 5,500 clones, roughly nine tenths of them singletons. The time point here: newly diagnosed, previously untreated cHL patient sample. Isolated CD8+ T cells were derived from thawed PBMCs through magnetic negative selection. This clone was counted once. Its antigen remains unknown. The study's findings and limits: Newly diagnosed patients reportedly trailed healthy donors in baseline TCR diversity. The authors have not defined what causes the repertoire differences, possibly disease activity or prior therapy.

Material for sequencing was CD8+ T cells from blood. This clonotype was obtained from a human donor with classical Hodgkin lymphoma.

This chain's CDR3 is CASGEGTSGADTQYF. DNA for the CDR3: TGTGCCAGCGGGGAGGGGACTAGCGGGGCAGATACGCAGTATTTT. V is TRBV6-1 and J is TRBJ2-3; 13 positions agree with TRBD2. V was clipped by 8 bases and J by 4 bases; unmatched bases: 6. Germline V gene lookup returns CDR1 MNHNS and CDR2 SASEGT. The CDR3 is 15 residues long.